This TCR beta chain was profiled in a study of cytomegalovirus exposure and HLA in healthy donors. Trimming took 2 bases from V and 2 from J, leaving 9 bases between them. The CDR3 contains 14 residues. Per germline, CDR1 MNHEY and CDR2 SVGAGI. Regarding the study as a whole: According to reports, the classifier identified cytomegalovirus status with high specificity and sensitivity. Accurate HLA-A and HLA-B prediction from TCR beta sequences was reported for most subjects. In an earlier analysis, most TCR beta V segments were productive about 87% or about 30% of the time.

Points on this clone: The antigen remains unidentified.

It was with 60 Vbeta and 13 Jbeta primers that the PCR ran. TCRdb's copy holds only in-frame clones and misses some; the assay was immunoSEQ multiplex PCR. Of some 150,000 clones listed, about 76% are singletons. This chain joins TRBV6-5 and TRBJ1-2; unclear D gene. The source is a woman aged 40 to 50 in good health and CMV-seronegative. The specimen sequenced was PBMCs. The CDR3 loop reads CASSYLGQNYGYTF. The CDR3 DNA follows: TGTGCCAGCAGTTACCTGGGCCAGAACTATGGCTACACCTTC.